This TCR beta chain was identified in a study of CD8 T cells in Susac syndrome. Sequencing of TCR beta, carried out with a high-throughput approach, was applied to CD8+ and CD4+ T cells from the blood. Multiple sclerosis controls were treatment-naive patients with stable or active relapsing-remitting disease. This CDR3 is built from 13 residues. Trimming pared 2 bases from V and 5 bases from J, leaving 9 bases between. The V gene's germline CDR1 is KGHSH and CDR2 LQKENI. This clonotype was seen a single time. Random-hexamer reverse transcription was applied to about 0.45 to 1 ug RNA. The CDR3 of TCR beta was amplified by immunoSEQ multiplex PCR across 54 Vbeta and 13 Jbeta. TCRdb re-derived calls from the immunoSEQ multiplex PCR reads in MiXCR, one entry per CDR3 protein. The sample lists about 210,000 distinct CDR3 sequences, 95% seen once, with roughly 0.09% in the top ten.

The material sequenced was CD4+ T cells from PBMCs. The V gene is TRBV18, the J gene TRBJ2-5, with D perhaps assigned TRBD1 or TRBD2 (5 bases each). This receptor was obtained from a human donor with multiple sclerosis. DNA of the CDR3: TGTGCCAGCTCACCAGGGACGAGGGAGACCCAGTACTTC. Translating it yields CASSPGTRETQYF.